Sequencing of this T cell receptor (beta chain) was carried out in a study of shared clonotypes between healthy human individuals. Study-level points and caveats: Only blood underwent sampling, and tissue repertoires likely differ.

In replicate PCRs of sorted subsets, roughly 200 ng DNA, approximately 30,000 T cell genomes, was used. Profiling relied on immunoSEQ multiplex PCR, and the TCRdb table lists in-frame clones only, not all of them. The table includes about 680,000 clones, about 92% detected once. The length of the CDR3 is 14 residues. V lost 4 bases, J lost 0 bases, and 11 bases lay in between. Germline-derived CDR1 and CDR2 are SGHNT and YYREEE (reference sequence). A word on this clone: What it binds is unknown.

The naive CD8 fraction comprised CD45RO-negative cells positively selected for CCR7 and excluded terminally differentiated effector memory CD45RA+ cells. This chain uses TRBV5-4 with TRBJ2-7, with a tentative D call TRBD2 (6 bases). This clonotype was obtained from a man aged 25-45 years in good health. The sequenced sample was naive CD8+ T cells sorted from blood. CDR3 coding DNA: TGTGCCAGCAGCCTTCGACTAGGCTCCTACGAGCAGTACTTC. This codes for CASSLRLGSYEQYF.